These T cell receptor beta chains were read from a single sample in a study of blood T cell repertoires in COVID-19. The repertoire was sequenced with immunoSEQ multiplex PCR; TCRdb's copy has only in-frame clones and lacks some. Of about 220,000 clones in the sample, about 85% were seen once. Sequenced: peripheral blood. These receptors were obtained from a man aged 25-40 years with active or convalescent COVID-19. Each CDR3 is given with its conserved first and last residue. D genes are given only for firm matches. Clone size, where shown, is once, few, many, or a class for clones that have expanded.

abundance: NA; d_gene: TRBD1; v_gene: TRBV19; len: 13; j_gene: TRBJ2-3; CDR3nt: TGTGCCAGCGGGGACAGGGGCCTCGATACGCAGTATTTT; CDR3aa: CASGDRGLDTQYF
abundance: NA; d_gene: NA; v_gene: TRBV6-5; len: 13; j_gene: TRBJ2-7; CDR3nt: TGTGCCAGCAGTTACTCCCCTACCTACGAGCAGTACTTC; CDR3aa: CASSYSPTYEQYF
abundance: NA; d_gene: NA; v_gene: TRBV5-8; len: 18; j_gene: TRBJ1-4; CDR3nt: TGTGCCAGCAGCTCGCCTCCGGGGGGCAATAGGGCTAATGAAAAACTGTTTTTT; CDR3aa: CASSSPPGGNRANEKLFF
abundance: NA; d_gene: NA; v_gene: TRBV19; len: 15; j_gene: TRBJ2-7; CDR3nt: TGTGCCAGTAGTCCCGGGACACTGGGGTCCTACGAGCAGTACTTC; CDR3aa: CASSPGTLGSYEQYF
abundance: NA; d_gene: NA; v_gene: TRBV5-1; len: 15; j_gene: TRBJ2-3; CDR3nt: TGCGCCAGCAGCCCGGAGGCTCTCCCCGCGGATACGCAGTATTTT; CDR3aa: CASSPEALPADTQYF
abundance: once; d_gene: NA; v_gene: TRBV6-2/TRBV6-3; len: 14; j_gene: TRBJ1-1; CDR3nt: TGTGCCAGCAGTTATGGACACCCGAACACTGAAGCTTTCTTT; CDR3aa: CASSYGHPNTEAFF
abundance: NA; d_gene: TRBD2; v_gene: TRBV2; len: 15; j_gene: TRBJ2-1; CDR3nt: TGTGCCAGCAGTGAAGCGAGCGGGAGACGTGGTGAGCAGTTCTTC; CDR3aa: CASSEASGRRGEQFF
abundance: NA; d_gene: TRBD1; v_gene: TRBV27; len: 15; j_gene: TRBJ1-3; CDR3nt: TGTGCCAGCAGGGAAGAGGGGACAGGGAGGAACACCATATATTTT; CDR3aa: CASREEGTGRNTIYF
abundance: NA; d_gene: TRBD1; v_gene: TRBV6-2/TRBV6-3; len: 14; j_gene: TRBJ1-4; CDR3nt: TGTGCCAGCAGTTCCGGGACAGGGATTGAAAAACTGTTTTTT; CDR3aa: CASSSGTGIEKLFF
abundance: few; d_gene: NA; v_gene: TRBV24-1; len: 15; j_gene: TRBJ2-1; CDR3nt: TGTGCCACCAGTGGTCAATTGGGAGTGGGCAATGAGCAGTTCTTC; CDR3aa: CATSGQLGVGNEQFF
abundance: NA; d_gene: TRBD1; v_gene: TRBV6-6; len: 13; j_gene: TRBJ2-2; CDR3nt: TGTGCCAGCAGAGAGACAGGGACCGGGGAGCTGTTTTTT; CDR3aa: CASRETGTGELFF
abundance: once; d_gene: NA; v_gene: TRBV2; len: 15; j_gene: TRBJ1-5; CDR3nt: TGTGCCAGCAGTGAGGCGGTCGGTGGCAATCAGCCCCAGCATTTT; CDR3aa: CASSEAVGGNQPQHF
abundance: few; d_gene: TRBD1; v_gene: TRBV7-6; len: 16; j_gene: TRBJ1-4; CDR3nt: TGTGCCAGCAGCACCAGAAGACAGGGTAGCATGGAAAAACTGTTTTTT; CDR3aa: CASSTRRQGSMEKLFF
abundance: NA; d_gene: NA; v_gene: TRBV13; len: 15; j_gene: TRBJ1-1; CDR3nt: TGTGCCAGCAGCTTAGGGACAGGCAAGAACACTGAAGCTTTCTTT; CDR3aa: CASSLGTGKNTEAFF
abundance: NA; d_gene: NA; v_gene: TRBV6-6; len: 14; j_gene: TRBJ1-2; CDR3nt: TGTGCCAGCAGTTACAGCGGACGGGGGGTAGACTACACCTTC; CDR3aa: CASSYSGRGVDYTF
abundance: NA; d_gene: NA; v_gene: TRBV7-2; len: 14; j_gene: TRBJ2-1; CDR3nt: TGTGCCAGCAGGGGTAGCTTGGTCTACAATGAGCAGTTCTTC; CDR3aa: CASRGSLVYNEQFF
abundance: NA; d_gene: NA; v_gene: TRBV21-1; len: 15; j_gene: TRBJ2-1; CDR3nt: TGTGCCAGCAGCAAAGTCTGCGGCGCAAACAATGAGCAGTTCTTC; CDR3aa: CASSKVCGANNEQFF
abundance: NA; d_gene: TRBD1; v_gene: TRBV5-3; len: 16; j_gene: TRBJ1-1; CDR3nt: TGTGCCAGAAGGCCCGGGACAGGGGCGATGAACACTGAAGCTTTCTTT; CDR3aa: CARRPGTGAMNTEAFF
abundance: NA; d_gene: NA; v_gene: TRBV5-1; len: 11; j_gene: TRBJ2-1; CDR3nt: TGCGCCAGCATCGGACAGAATGAGCAGTTCTTC; CDR3aa: CASIGQNEQFF
abundance: NA; d_gene: NA; v_gene: TRBV29-1; len: 10; j_gene: TRBJ2-5; CDR3nt: TGCAGCGGGGGTAGCGAGACCCAGTACTTC; CDR3aa: CSGGSETQYF
abundance: NA; d_gene: TRBD1; v_gene: TRBV3-1/TRBV3-2; len: 13; j_gene: TRBJ1-2; CDR3nt: TGTGCCACCACAGGGGCTTCTTCATATGGCTACACCTTC; CDR3aa: CATTGASSYGYTF
abundance: few; d_gene: TRBD2; v_gene: TRBV24-1; len: 17; j_gene: TRBJ2-1; CDR3nt: TGTGCCACCAGTGATCCTAGCGGGGGAAGCTCCTACAATGAGCAGTTCTTC; CDR3aa: CATSDPSGGSSYNEQFF
abundance: NA; d_gene: NA; v_gene: TRBV7-9; len: 15; j_gene: TRBJ1-2; CDR3nt: TGTGCCAGCAGCAACCAGACAGGTTCTAACTATGGCTACACCTTC; CDR3aa: CASSNQTGSNYGYTF
abundance: NA; d_gene: NA; v_gene: TRBV5-5; len: 15; j_gene: TRBJ2-3; CDR3nt: TGTGCCAGCAGCCCACGGACATCTAGCACAGATACGCAGTATTTT; CDR3aa: CASSPRTSSTDTQYF
abundance: NA; d_gene: TRBD1; v_gene: TRBV7-4; len: 18; j_gene: TRBJ1-5; CDR3nt: TGTGCCAGCAGCGGCGATCGGACAGGGCGCACATGCCGTCGGCCCCAGCATTTT; CDR3aa: CASSGDRTGRTCRRPQHF
abundance: once; d_gene: TRBD1; v_gene: TRBV5-1; len: 15; j_gene: TRBJ1-5; CDR3nt: TGCGCCAGCAGCCGGACAGGGGGTAGCAATCAGCCCCAGCATTTT; CDR3aa: CASSRTGGSNQPQHF
abundance: once; d_gene: TRBD2; v_gene: TRBV9; len: 18; j_gene: TRBJ2-1; CDR3nt: TGTGCCAGCAGCGTAGAGTGGATTGGAGGACTAGTTAACAATGAGCAGTTCTTC; CDR3aa: CASSVEWIGGLVNNEQFF
abundance: NA; d_gene: NA; v_gene: TRBV13; len: 15; j_gene: TRBJ2-5; CDR3nt: TGTGCCAGCAGCTTAGGCCGGGGTCAGATGGAGACCCAGTACTTC; CDR3aa: CASSLGRGQMETQYF
abundance: NA; d_gene: NA; v_gene: TRBV12-3/TRBV12-4; len: 13; j_gene: TRBJ1-1; CDR3nt: TGTGCCAGCAGTTTCATTCCGAACACTGAAGCTTTCTTT; CDR3aa: CASSFIPNTEAFF
abundance: few; d_gene: NA; v_gene: TRBV5-6; len: 17; j_gene: TRBJ2-3; CDR3nt: TGTGCCAGCAGCTTGGAAGCGCGGGCCACGCCTACAGATACGCAGTATTTT; CDR3aa: CASSLEARATPTDTQYF
abundance: NA; d_gene: TRBD2; v_gene: TRBV5-4; len: 13; j_gene: TRBJ2-3; CDR3nt: TGTGCCAGCCACCCAGCGGGATCAGATACGCAGTATTTT; CDR3aa: CASHPAGSDTQYF
abundance: few; d_gene: NA; v_gene: TRBV7-3; len: 13; j_gene: TRBJ1-1; CDR3nt: TGTGCCAGCAGCTTACTCCCAGGGATTGAAGCTTTCTTT; CDR3aa: CASSLLPGIEAFF
abundance: NA; d_gene: NA; v_gene: TRBV6-5; len: 14; j_gene: TRBJ2-3; CDR3nt: TGTGCCAGCAGCCTCGGGGGAGCCACAGATACGCAGTATTTT; CDR3aa: CASSLGGATDTQYF
abundance: NA; d_gene: TRBD1; v_gene: TRBV6-5; len: 13; j_gene: TRBJ1-2; CDR3nt: TGTGCCAGCACCTCCGGGAGGGGGCGAGGCTACACCTTC; CDR3aa: CASTSGRGRGYTF
abundance: NA; d_gene: NA; v_gene: TRBV5-4; len: 14; j_gene: TRBJ1-1; CDR3nt: TGTGCCAGCAGCTTGGCTGGCGGTCGCACTGAAGCTTTCTTT; CDR3aa: CASSLAGGRTEAFF
abundance: once; d_gene: NA; v_gene: TRBV30; len: 15; j_gene: TRBJ2-3; CDR3nt: TGTGCCTGGAGTATGGGGGACACGGACACAGATACGCAGTATTTT; CDR3aa: CAWSMGDTDTDTQYF
abundance: NA; d_gene: TRBD1; v_gene: TRBV28; len: 14; j_gene: TRBJ1-4; CDR3nt: TGTGCCAGCAGGGACCCGGGACAGATAGAAAAACTGTTTTTT; CDR3aa: CASRDPGQIEKLFF
abundance: NA; d_gene: TRBD1; v_gene: TRBV9; len: 14; j_gene: TRBJ1-5; CDR3nt: TGTGCCAGCAGCGTAGGACAGGGCCTTCAGCCCCAGCATTTT; CDR3aa: CASSVGQGLQPQHF
abundance: NA; d_gene: NA; v_gene: TRBV21-1; len: 19; j_gene: TRBJ2-3; CDR3nt: TGTGCCAGCAGCCCCCGCGGGCAGGGGGCGGGAGCGGACACAGATACGCAGTATTTT; CDR3aa: CASSPRGQGAGADTDTQYF
abundance: NA; d_gene: TRBD2; v_gene: TRBV3-1/TRBV3-2; len: 16; j_gene: TRBJ2-1; CDR3nt: TGTGCCAGCACCGCTAGCGGGGGGGCCGTCGGCAATGAGCAGTTCTTC; CDR3aa: CASTASGGAVGNEQFF
abundance: few; d_gene: NA; v_gene: TRBV7-2; len: 13; j_gene: TRBJ1-3; CDR3nt: TGTGCCAGCAGCTTACGGACAGGAAACACCATATATTTT; CDR3aa: CASSLRTGNTIYF
abundance: NA; d_gene: NA; v_gene: TRBV29-1; len: 14; j_gene: TRBJ1-2; CDR3nt: TGCAGCGTGCGGGGCCCTCAGGATAACTATGGCTACACCTTC; CDR3aa: CSVRGPQDNYGYTF
abundance: NA; d_gene: NA; v_gene: TRBV6-6; len: 11; j_gene: TRBJ2-2; CDR3nt: TGTGCCAGCACCTCGACCGGGGAGCTGTTTTTT; CDR3aa: CASTSTGELFF
abundance: NA; d_gene: NA; v_gene: TRBV7-9; len: 13; j_gene: TRBJ1-6; CDR3nt: TGTGCCAGCAGCTTAGGGGCAGCCTCACCCCTCCACTTT; CDR3aa: CASSLGAASPLHF
abundance: NA; d_gene: NA; v_gene: TRBV28; len: 13; j_gene: TRBJ1-1; CDR3nt: TGTGCCAGCAGTTTAAACAGGGAAACTGAGGCTTTCTTT; CDR3aa: CASSLNRETEAFF
abundance: NA; d_gene: TRBD2; v_gene: TRBV6-4; len: 14; j_gene: TRBJ2-3; CDR3nt: TGTGCCAGCAGCGTCCTAGCGGGGGGGGATACGCAGTATTTT; CDR3aa: CASSVLAGGDTQYF
abundance: few; d_gene: TRBD2; v_gene: TRBV6-2/TRBV6-3; len: 19; j_gene: TRBJ2-5; CDR3nt: TGTGCCAGCAGTTACCAAGTCGGGGGGACTAGCGCGTATCTAGAGACCCAGTACTTC; CDR3aa: CASSYQVGGTSAYLETQYF